Listed below are T cell receptor beta chains from one sample, sequenced in a study of OX40 agonist ivuxolimab in advanced cancers. Measured with immunoSEQ multiplex PCR; TCRdb has only the in-frame clones, and not every one. The sample consists of 65,000 to 80,000 clones, approximately 80% of them appearing once. The sample here was CD4+ or CD8+ T cells sorted from blood, taken in a trial of the OX40 agonist ivuxolimab. These receptors came from an adult with an advanced solid tumor such as melanoma, head and neck, liver or kidney cancer. Each CDR3 is given with its conserved first and last residue. Some rows have no size entry. The others give once, few or many, or a class for an expanded clone.

v_gene: TRBV7-7
j_gene: TRBJ2-7
abundance: NA
CDR3aa: CAIANTNSYEQYF

v_gene: TRBV19
j_gene: TRBJ2-7
abundance: NA
CDR3aa: CASSQWTGGPSYEQYF

v_gene: TRBV28
j_gene: TRBJ2-7
abundance: NA
CDR3aa: CASSQPPLYEQYF

v_gene: TRBV18
j_gene: TRBJ2-2
abundance: NA
CDR3aa: CASSPRASGSDTGELFF

v_gene: TRBV25-1
j_gene: TRBJ2-3
abundance: NA
CDR3aa: CASRQGADTQYF

v_gene: TRBV5-1
j_gene: TRBJ2-3
abundance: once
CDR3aa: CASSSLAGGDTDTQYF

v_gene: TRBV2
j_gene: TRBJ1-2
abundance: NA
CDR3aa: CASSEMARRGTF

v_gene: TRBV4-2
j_gene: TRBJ2-5
abundance: NA
CDR3aa: CASSQDSRVGETQYF

v_gene: TRBV5-6
j_gene: TRBJ2-1
abundance: few
CDR3aa: CASSLPSGTNEQFF

v_gene: TRBV5-4
j_gene: TRBJ2-2
abundance: NA
CDR3aa: CASRRENTGELFF

v_gene: TRBV7-8
j_gene: TRBJ2-1
abundance: NA
CDR3aa: CASSLGQNEQFF

v_gene: TRBV28
j_gene: TRBJ1-1
abundance: NA
CDR3aa: CASSSGVTEAFF

v_gene: TRBV7-3
j_gene: TRBJ2-3
abundance: NA
CDR3aa: CASSLKWVAGKTDTQYF

v_gene: TRBV7-2
j_gene: TRBJ2-3
abundance: NA
CDR3aa: CASSLLPTDTQYF

v_gene: TRBV7-6
j_gene: TRBJ2-3
abundance: NA
CDR3aa: CASKKAGGQDTQYF

v_gene: TRBV19
j_gene: TRBJ2-7
abundance: NA
CDR3aa: CASSSTLGYEQYF

v_gene: TRBV5-5
j_gene: TRBJ1-4
abundance: NA
CDR3aa: CASSLAGQGVSEKLFF

v_gene: TRBV5-1
j_gene: TRBJ2-1
abundance: NA
CDR3aa: CASSTVGFSYNEQFF

v_gene: TRBV7-7
j_gene: TRBJ2-3
abundance: many
CDR3aa: CASSPKVRDGATDTQYF

v_gene: TRBV27
j_gene: TRBJ2-5
abundance: medium-sized
CDR3aa: CASSGEGRQETQYF

v_gene: TRBV11-2
j_gene: TRBJ2-1
abundance: NA
CDR3aa: CASSRGGYNEQFF

v_gene: TRBV28
j_gene: TRBJ2-5
abundance: once
CDR3aa: CASSFPTAGQETQYF

v_gene: TRBV7-9
j_gene: TRBJ2-6
abundance: NA
CDR3aa: CASGGGANVLTF

v_gene: TRBV7-9
j_gene: TRBJ1-4
abundance: NA
CDR3aa: CASSTWDRNEKLFF

v_gene: TRBV9
j_gene: TRBJ1-1
abundance: NA
CDR3aa: CASSPYDSVLMNTEAFF

v_gene: TRBV18
j_gene: TRBJ1-1
abundance: NA
CDR3aa: CASSQGENTEAFF

v_gene: TRBV19
j_gene: TRBJ2-3
abundance: NA
CDR3aa: CASSNERGAADTQYF

v_gene: TRBV6-1
j_gene: TRBJ2-2
abundance: NA
CDR3aa: CASSEGQGVGKLFF

v_gene: TRBV7-2
j_gene: TRBJ2-1
abundance: few
CDR3aa: CASSNSGSSYNEQFF

v_gene: TRBV28
j_gene: TRBJ1-3
abundance: NA
CDR3aa: CASSLWEPGQKFSGNTIYF

v_gene: TRBV19
j_gene: TRBJ1-1
abundance: NA
CDR3aa: CASSIKVRFDTEAFF

v_gene: TRBV30
j_gene: TRBJ2-3
abundance: NA
CDR3aa: CARSGQGIVGGRMTDTQYF

v_gene: TRBV11-2
j_gene: TRBJ2-1
abundance: NA
CDR3aa: CASSRWSSSYNEQFF

v_gene: TRBV6-6
j_gene: TRBJ2-7
abundance: NA
CDR3aa: CASSYSGSLEQYF

v_gene: TRBV4-2
j_gene: TRBJ2-4
abundance: NA
CDR3aa: CASSLALLLGEWAKNIQYF

v_gene: TRBV9
j_gene: TRBJ2-1
abundance: few
CDR3aa: CASSGQDSSYNEQFF

v_gene: TRBV14
j_gene: TRBJ2-4
abundance: NA
CDR3aa: CASSQERWNPWAKNIQYF

v_gene: TRBV5-6
j_gene: TRBJ2-7
abundance: once
CDR3aa: CASSPWGWTYEQYF

v_gene: TRBV28
j_gene: TRBJ2-5
abundance: NA
CDR3aa: CASSLIPQETQYF

v_gene: TRBV5-4
j_gene: TRBJ1-1
abundance: NA
CDR3aa: CASSLDTGTAEAFF

v_gene: TRBV9
j_gene: TRBJ2-5
abundance: NA
CDR3aa: CASSPGVGQGAETQYF

v_gene: TRBV30
j_gene: TRBJ1-6
abundance: NA
CDR3aa: CAWSLLTGGDSPLHF

v_gene: TRBV5-1
j_gene: TRBJ1-1
abundance: NA
CDR3aa: CASSLETGNSGTEAFF

v_gene: TRBV9
j_gene: TRBJ1-1
abundance: NA
CDR3aa: CASGGPGDPNTEAFF

v_gene: TRBV6-5
j_gene: TRBJ2-5
abundance: NA
CDR3aa: CASSYSLAVQETQYF

v_gene: TRBV10-3
j_gene: TRBJ2-1
abundance: NA
CDR3aa: CAISESRDEQFF

v_gene: TRBV5-1
j_gene: TRBJ1-1
abundance: NA
CDR3aa: CASSLAGENTEAFF

v_gene: TRBV7-8
j_gene: TRBJ2-2
abundance: NA
CDR3aa: CASSLQAGVGTGELFF

v_gene: TRBV9
j_gene: TRBJ2-5
abundance: NA
CDR3aa: CASSNDRARETQYF

v_gene: TRBV7-3
j_gene: TRBJ2-1
abundance: few
CDR3aa: CASSLGQYNEQFF

v_gene: TRBV9
j_gene: TRBJ1-5
abundance: once
CDR3aa: CASSPTENQPQHF

v_gene: TRBV19
j_gene: TRBJ1-1
abundance: NA
CDR3aa: CASSIEGGFEAFF

v_gene: TRBV7-8
j_gene: TRBJ1-1
abundance: NA
CDR3aa: CASSLTTRGPMENTEAFF

v_gene: TRBV19
j_gene: TRBJ2-4
abundance: NA
CDR3aa: CASMGQGLAKNIQYF

v_gene: TRBV9
j_gene: TRBJ1-5
abundance: NA
CDR3aa: CASLQGCNQPQHF

v_gene: TRBV5-1
j_gene: TRBJ2-2
abundance: NA
CDR3aa: CASSLSPLPGQMVPGELFF

v_gene: TRBV4-2
j_gene: TRBJ1-2
abundance: NA
CDR3aa: CASSRGQNYSYTF

v_gene: TRBV28
j_gene: TRBJ2-7
abundance: NA
CDR3aa: CASKARTGTSDYEQYF

v_gene: TRBV7-2
j_gene: TRBJ2-3
abundance: NA
CDR3aa: CASSSLRGLADTQYF

v_gene: TRBV7-2
j_gene: TRBJ2-3
abundance: NA
CDR3aa: CASSTRDSTTGTQYF